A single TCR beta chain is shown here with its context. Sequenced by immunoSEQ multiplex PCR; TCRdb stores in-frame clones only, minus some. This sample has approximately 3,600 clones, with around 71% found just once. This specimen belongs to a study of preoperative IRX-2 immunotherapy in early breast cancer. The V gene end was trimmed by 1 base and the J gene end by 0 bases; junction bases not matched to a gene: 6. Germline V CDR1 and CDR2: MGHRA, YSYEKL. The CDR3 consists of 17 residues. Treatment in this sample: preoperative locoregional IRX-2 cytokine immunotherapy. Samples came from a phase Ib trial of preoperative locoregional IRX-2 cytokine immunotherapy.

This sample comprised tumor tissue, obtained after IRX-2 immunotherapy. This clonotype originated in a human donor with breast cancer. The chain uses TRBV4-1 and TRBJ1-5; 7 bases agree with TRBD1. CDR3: CASSQAARTGSNQPQHF. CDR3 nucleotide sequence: TGCGCCAGCAGCCAAGCCGCGAGGACAGGTAGCAATCAGCCCCAGCATTTT.